This TCR beta chain was obtained from a study of cytomegalovirus exposure and HLA in healthy donors. Study as a whole: An early release of data contained about 85 million unique TCRs, which came from HLA-typed donors.

The PCR was carried out with 60 Vbeta primers and 13 Jbeta primers. Here immunoSEQ multiplex PCR was the method, and the copy in TCRdb shows in-frame clones only, minus some. The profile shows some 78,000 clones, about 80% of them singletons. Study-level results: Based on reports, TCR beta sequences accurately predicted HLA-A and HLA-B alleles for most subjects. Over 150 TCR beta chains were listed as cytomegalovirus-associated. The likely explanation for a cluster of highly shared sequence variants was sequencing artifact.

The CDR3 spans 15 residues. The ends lost 0 bases at V and 10 bases at J; junction bases unmatched: 4. CDR1 is SGHTA, CDR2 FQGNSA, per germline. Details on this clone: The antigen remains unidentified.

This chain connects TRBV7-2 to TRBJ2-1; 12 bases line up with TRBD2. The source of this sequence is a man in his fifties or sixties in good health and CMV-seropositive. Material: PBMCs. CDR3: CASSLARLAGAEQFF. The CDR3, as DNA: TGTGCCAGCAGCTTAGCGAGACTAGCGGGAGCGGAGCAGTTCTTC.